Listed below are T cell receptor beta chains from one sample, sequenced in a study of human T cells and chemical hapten exposure. TCRdb ran MiXCR on the RACE reads and lists one entry per CDR3 protein. This sample has 99,000 or so distinct CDR3 sequences; less than 35% occur once, and the top ten carry around 2.5%. Sample: whole blood, taken in connection with sensitization to the hapten diphenylcyclopropenone (DPC). The receptors stem from a man aged 35 to 55 with alopecia areata. Some clones in this sample may be carry-over from other donors' samples. Both conserved end residues are part of each CDR3. The D gene is left open where the match is weak. Clone size is not always given. Where it is, it says once, few, many or a class for expanded clones.

TRBV10-3	.	TRBJ2-3	.	CAISEGRLIVSPDTQYF	TGTGCCATCAGTGAGGGGCGGCTGATAGTCTCTCCAGATACGCAGTATTTT
TRBV20-1	few	TRBJ2-7	.	CSAPLAASSYEQYF	TGCAGTGCCCCCTTGGCGGCTTCCTCCTACGAGCAGTACTTC
TRBV20-1	.	TRBJ2-1	TRBD2	CSARASGQYNEQFF	TGCAGTGCTAGGGCTAGCGGACAATACAATGAGCAGTTCTTC
TRBV10-3	few	TRBJ2-5	.	CAISESSQQETQYF	TGTGCCATCAGTGAGTCTTCCCAACAAGAGACCCAGTACTTC
TRBV6-5	few	TRBJ2-6	.	CASSYRGRGTGANVLTF	TGTGCCAGCAGTTACAGGGGGCGCGGGACTGGGGCCAACGTCCTGACTTTC
TRBV24-1	few	TRBJ2-5	.	CATSDSAAGYQETQYF	TGTGCCACCAGTGATTCGGCCGCAGGGTACCAAGAGACCCAGTACTTC
TRBV7-9	.	TRBJ2-7	.	CASSLTDGSYEQYF	TGTGCCAGCAGCTTAACCGACGGATCCTACGAGCAGTACTTC
TRBV6-6	.	TRBJ1-5	.	CASSPADSVNQPQHF	TGTGCCAGCAGCCCAGCCGACAGCGTCAATCAGCCCCAGCATTTT
TRBV24-1	.	TRBJ2-2	.	CATSDFRVGELFF	TGTGCCACCAGTGATTTCAGAGTTGGGGAGCTGTTTTTT
TRBV20-1	.	TRBJ2-7	TRBD1	CSARDNTGAYEQYF	TGCAGTGCTAGAGATAACACAGGGGCCTACGAGCAGTACTTC
TRBV29-1	.	TRBJ2-2	.	CSVEEGGGGFTGELFF	TGCAGCGTTGAAGAGGGAGGGGGGGGATTCACCGGGGAGCTGTTTTTT
TRBV25-1	.	TRBJ2-7	.	CASSEYGIANEQYF	TGTGCCAGCAGTGAATACGGAATAGCGAACGAGCAGTACTTC
TRBV6-2/TRBV6-3	.	TRBJ1-2	.	CASRNGRETHYGYTF	TGTGCCAGCAGAAACGGCCGGGAGACCCACTATGGCTACACCTTC
TRBV12-3/TRBV12-4	few	TRBJ2-3	.	CASSLAGANTDTQYF	TGTGCCAGCAGTTTAGCGGGAGCGAACACAGATACGCAGTATTTT
TRBV6-5	.	TRBJ1-2	TRBD1	CASTNGQGTYGYTF	TGTGCCAGCACCAACGGACAGGGGACCTATGGCTACACCTTC
TRBV7-2	few	TRBJ2-3	.	CASSVDGYTDTQYF	TGTGCCAGCAGCGTGGACGGATACACAGATACGCAGTATTTT
TRBV10-3	few	TRBJ2-5	TRBD1	CATKGDRGQETQYF	TGTGCCACCAAAGGGGACAGGGGGCAAGAGACCCAGTACTTC
TRBV18	.	TRBJ1-1	.	CASSPAQLMNTEAFF	TGTGCCAGCTCACCCGCGCAGCTTATGAACACTGAAGCTTTCTTT
TRBV5-1	.	TRBJ1-3	.	CASSDDTSGNTIYF	TGCGCCAGCAGCGACGACACCTCTGGAAACACCATATATTTT
TRBV3-1	.	TRBJ2-3	.	CASSPNADTQYF	TGTGCCAGCAGCCCCAACGCAGATACGCAGTATTTT
TRBV9	few	TRBJ1-1	.	CASNSDGLNTEAFF	TGTGCCAGCAACAGTGACGGTTTGAACACTGAAGCTTTCTTT
TRBV27	once	TRBJ2-3	.	CASSSGPDTQYF	TGTGCCAGCAGCTCCGGGCCAGATACGCAGTATTTT
TRBV4-3	.	TRBJ1-6	TRBD1	CASSQVALTGESPLHF	TGCGCCAGCAGCCAAGTGGCCCTGACAGGGGAATCACCCCTCCACTTT
TRBV6-2/TRBV6-3	few	TRBJ2-3	.	CASSYKASGDTQYF	TGTGCCAGCAGTTACAAAGCCTCAGGGGATACGCAGTATTTT
TRBV4-2	.	TRBJ1-2	.	CASSQEEGSNYGYTF	TGTGCCAGCAGCCAAGAGGAGGGGTCTAACTATGGCTACACCTTC
TRBV20-1	few	TRBJ2-3	.	CSAEPGPTDTQYF	TGCAGTGCCGAACCGGGACCCACAGATACGCAGTATTTT
TRBV11-2	.	TRBJ2-5	TRBD2	CASSSYRLAGGPVGETQYF	TGTGCCAGCAGCTCATACCGACTAGCGGGAGGGCCGGTGGGAGAGACCCAGTACTTC
TRBV28	.	TRBJ2-7	TRBD2	CASSFPTSGSYEQYF	TGTGCCAGCAGTTTCCCGACTAGCGGGAGCTACGAGCAGTACTTC
TRBV19	.	TRBJ2-2	TRBD1	CASSAGTGGVGELFF	TGTGCCAGTAGTGCCGGGACAGGGGGCGTCGGGGAGCTGTTTTTT
TRBV13	.	TRBJ2-7	.	CASSLARSGGYEQYF	TGTGCCAGCAGCTTGGCTCGGTCCGGGGGCTACGAGCAGTACTTC
TRBV11-2	.	TRBJ2-3	TRBD2	CASSLRRTSGTGTDTQYF	TGTGCCAGCAGCTTACGAAGGACTAGCGGGACGGGCACAGATACGCAGTATTTT
TRBV20-1	.	TRBJ2-3	.	CSALEGLTDTQYF	TGCAGTGCTCTTGAAGGATTGACAGATACGCAGTATTTT
TRBV6-1	few	TRBJ2-7	TRBD1	CASSTATGSSYEQYF	TGTGCCAGTTCCACCGCGACAGGGTCCTCCTACGAGCAGTACTTC
TRBV19	few	TRBJ2-1	.	CASSKWDPLDEQFF	TGTGCCAGTAGTAAGTGGGACCCCCTGGATGAGCAGTTCTTC
TRBV12-3/TRBV12-4	many	TRBJ1-1	TRBD1	CASSRTGTEAFF	TGTGCCAGCAGCCGGACAGGCACTGAAGCTTTCTTT
TRBV7-9	many	TRBJ1-4	.	CASSYYLASTNEKLFF	TGTGCCAGCAGCTACTACTTGGCCTCAACTAATGAAAAACTGTTTTTT
TRBV9	.	TRBJ2-1	.	CASSVDRREAEQFF	TGTGCCAGCAGCGTAGATCGACGGGAAGCTGAGCAGTTCTTC
TRBV20-1	few	TRBJ2-3	TRBD2	CSAWRELGTDTQYF	TGCAGTGCTTGGCGGGAGTTAGGCACAGATACGCAGTATTTT
TRBV7-2	.	TRBJ2-5	.	CASSLPWDGSLETQYF	TGTGCCAGCAGCTTACCGTGGGACGGGAGCTTGGAGACCCAGTACTTC
TRBV27	.	TRBJ1-1	.	CASSSRYTEAFF	TGTGCCAGCAGTTCCAGATACACTGAAGCTTTCTTT
TRBV29-1	.	TRBJ1-2	.	CSVEWGITVNINYGYTF	TGCAGCGTTGAATGGGGAATAACCGTGAATATTAACTATGGCTACACCTTC
TRBV7-9	.	TRBJ2-3	TRBD1	CASSLARGHTDTQYF	TGTGCCAGCAGCTTAGCCAGGGGGCACACAGATACGCAGTATTTT
TRBV20-1	few	TRBJ2-3	.	CSARDQGRDTDTQYF	TGCAGTGCTAGAGATCAGGGGAGGGACACAGATACGCAGTATTTT
TRBV7-3	.	TRBJ2-6	.	CASSRTTTSSGANVLTF	TGTGCCAGCAGCCGAACTACCACCTCCTCTGGGGCCAACGTCCTGACTTTC
TRBV3-1	.	TRBJ1-4	TRBD1	CASKGATNEKLFF	TGTGCCAGCAAGGGGGCGACTAATGAAAAACTGTTTTTT
TRBV7-3	.	TRBJ2-1	TRBD2	CASRSTGGPYNEQFF	TGTGCCAGCAGGTCAACGGGAGGGCCATACAATGAGCAGTTCTTC